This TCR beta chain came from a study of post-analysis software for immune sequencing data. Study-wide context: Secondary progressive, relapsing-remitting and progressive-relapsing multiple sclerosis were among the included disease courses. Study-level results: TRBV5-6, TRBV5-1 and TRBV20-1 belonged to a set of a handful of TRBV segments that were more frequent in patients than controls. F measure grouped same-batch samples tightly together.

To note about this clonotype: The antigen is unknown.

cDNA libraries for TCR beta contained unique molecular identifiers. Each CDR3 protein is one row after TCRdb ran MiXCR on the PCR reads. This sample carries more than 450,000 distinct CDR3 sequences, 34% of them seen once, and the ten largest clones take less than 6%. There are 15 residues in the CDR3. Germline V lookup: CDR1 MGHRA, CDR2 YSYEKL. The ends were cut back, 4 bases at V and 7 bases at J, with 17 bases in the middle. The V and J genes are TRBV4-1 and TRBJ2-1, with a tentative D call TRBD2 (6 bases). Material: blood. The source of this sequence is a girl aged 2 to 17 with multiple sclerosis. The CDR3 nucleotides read TGCGCCAGCAGCCTGAGTTTTTGGGGGGTAAATGAGCAGTTCTTC. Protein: CASSLSFWGVNEQFF.